This T cell receptor beta chain was identified during a study of cytomegalovirus exposure and HLA in healthy donors. In germline, CDR1 is SGHRS, CDR2 YFSETQ. V lost 7 bases to trimming and J lost 4 bases; unmatched junction nucleotides: 8. The CDR3 has 14 residues. Study-level results: Reports credit the classifier with highly specific, highly sensitive diagnosis of cytomegalovirus status. Analysis was carried out at a later point, and it linked a missense DCLRE1C variant to TCR beta V- and J-gene trimming. Usually a TCR sequence was rare, but some public TCRs were found in many donors. The HLA-A and HLA-B alleles of most subjects were reportedly predicted accurately from TCR beta sequences.

To note about this clone: The antigen remains unidentified.

PCR amplification relied on 60 Vbeta primers (plus 13 Jbeta primers). Sequenced by immunoSEQ multiplex PCR; TCRdb stores in-frame clones only, minus some. Among 180,000 or so clones listed, roughly three quarters were seen once. The chain links TRBV5-1 to TRBJ2-3; 8 bases are a match to TRBD2. Sequences were obtained from PBMCs. This receptor was obtained from a woman in her forties or fifties in good health and CMV-seronegative. The CDR3 DNA follows: TGCGCCAGCGGAAAGCGGGAGAAGGCAGATACGCAGTATTTT. It yields the protein CASGKREKADTQYF.